Following are 21 T cell receptor beta chains from one sample sequenced in a study of liver allograft versus peripheral blood T cells. Across the study: A comparison was made between T cell receptor repertoires in transplanted livers and those in recipients' peripheral blood.

TCRdb recomputed calls from the reads with MiXCR, one row per CDR3 protein. This table has roughly 14,000 distinct CDR3 sequences, 20% to 25% appearing once. These receptors came from a human patient who had a liver transplant. The graft donor may have contributed some T cells.

The sample holds a few counts of this clonotype. The CDR3 loop reads CASSGGVSQPQHF. Here the CDR3 DNA reads TGTGCCAGTAGTGGGGGGGTAAGTCAGCCCCAGCATTTT. The chain combines TRBV19 with TRBJ1-5, with a weak D call TRBD1 (5 bases). The CDR3 loop spans 13 amino acids. Germline V CDR1 and CDR2: LNHDA, SQIVND (reference sequence). V lost 5 bases to trimming and J lost 6 bases, with 11 bases between them. The full variable domain, with the rest looked up from reference TRBV19 and TRBJ1-5, is DGGITQSPKYLFRKEGQNVTLSCEQNLNHDAMYWYRQDPGQGLRLIYYSQIVNDFQKGDIAEGYSVSREKKESFPLTVTSAQKNPTAFYLCASSGGVSQPQHFGDGTRLSIL.

V is TRBV9 and J is TRBJ1-1, with a possible D match to TRBD1 (5 bases). Trimming stripped 0 bases from V and 3 bases from J, with 12 bases between. The CDR3 is 15 residues long. CDR1 is SGDLS, CDR2 YYNGEE, per germline. CDR3 sequence reads: CASSVVAGSDTEAFF. CDR3 in DNA: TGTGCCAGCAGCGTAGTGGCAGGGTCGGACACTGAAGCTTTCTTT.

There are a few counts of this clonotype. This sequence joins TRBV6-5 and TRBJ1-2; D perhaps matches TRBD1 (6 bases). The ends were cut back, 6 bases at V and 5 bases at J, with 16 bases in the middle. The CDR3 is 14 residues long. Germline lookup yields CDR1 MNHEY and CDR2 SVGAGI. Here the CDR3 DNA reads TGTGCCAGCAGCACAGGCGGGACACCGTATGGCTACACCTTC. Amino acids: CASSTGGTPYGYTF.

Points on this clonotype: One base away lies a much larger clone, so this may be a sequencing read error. The chain recombines TRBV6-6 with TRBJ1-2; TRBD1 matches 8 bases. Germline V lookup: CDR1 MNHNY, CDR2 SVGAGI (reference sequence). The CDR3 covers 17 residues. Unmatched junction bases numbered 10, after V lost 4 bases and J lost 0 bases. This CDR3 reads CASSSKPTGATNYGYTF. CDR3 nucleotide sequence: TGTGCCAGCAGTTCGAAGCCGACAGGGGCTACTAACTATGGCTACACCTTC.

This clonotype was picked up a small number of times. This rearrangement joins TRBV7-9 to TRBJ1-2; no definite D call. The CDR3 consists of 13 residues. Germline V CDR1 and CDR2: SEHNR, FQNEAQ (reference sequence). Trimming took 5 bases from V and 8 from J, leaving 15 bases between them. As DNA, the CDR3 is TGTGCCAGCAGCCCAAGACGGGGAACGGGCTACACCTTC. Protein: CASSPRRGTGYTF.

By share, this clonotype ranks as medium-sized. V is TRBV6-2 or TRBV6-3 and J is TRBJ2-7, with 12 bases aligning to TRBD2. CDR1 is MNHEY, CDR2 SVGEGT, per germline. Losses at the gene ends were 6 bases for V and 4 bases for J; bases not matched to a gene: 4. This CDR3 is built from 14 residues. The CDR3 reads CASSRLAGEYEQYF. The CDR3 DNA reads TGTGCCAGCAGCCGACTAGCGGGGGAGTACGAGCAGTACTTC.

The DNA for the CDR3 is TGTGCCAGCAGCTTGGGGGGGGGGATCTACGAGCAGTACTTC. Translation: CASSLGGGIYEQYF. This sequence joins TRBV5-5 and TRBJ2-7; 7 bases are a match to TRBD2. Germline V lookup: CDR1 SGHKS, CDR2 YYEKEE (reference sequence). The CDR3 sequence is 14 residues long. The V segment lost 0 bases and the J segment 3 bases; nucleotides outside the gene matches: 3. Based on the CDR3 plus reference TRBV5-5 and TRBJ2-7, the full variable domain is DAGVTQSPTHLIKTRGQQVTLRCSPISGHKSVSWYQQVLGQGPQFIFQYYEKEERGRGNFPDRFSARQFPNYSSELNVNALLLGDSALYLCASSLGGGIYEQYFGPGTRLTVT.

This clonotype has more than one count but fewer than ten. The V and J genes are TRBV6-1 and TRBJ2-7; 8 positions agree with TRBD1. With V trimmed by 6 bases and J by 3 bases, 10 bases remained unmatched. Germline V lookup: CDR1 MNHNS, CDR2 SASEGT. The CDR3 length is 15 residues. CDR3 residues: CASRSGTGGDYEQYF. CDR3 in DNA: TGTGCCAGCAGATCCGGGACAGGTGGGGACTACGAGCAGTACTTC.

The gene calls are TRBV6-5 and TRBJ1-5; 8 positions agree with TRBD1. The ends lost 6 bases at V and 5 bases at J; junction bases unmatched: 9. Germline CDR1 is MNHEY and CDR2 is SVGAGI. This CDR3 has 15 amino acids. CDR3 sequence reads: CASRDRAFTYQPQHF. CDR3 DNA: TGTGCCAGCAGGGACAGGGCCTTTACTTATCAGCCCCAGCATTTT.

Within the sample, this clonotype is medium-sized (0.01 to 0.1%). The V call is TRBV27, the J call TRBJ1-4, with TRBD1 as a possible D gene (6 bases). Trimming took 4 bases from V and 8 from J, leaving 17 bases between them. This CDR3 region has 15 residues. In germline, CDR1 is MNHEY, CDR2 SMNVEV (reference sequence). The CDR3 nucleotides read TGTGCCAGCAGTTCCCCGGGGGGCGGAGGAGAAAAACTGTTTTTT. Residues: CASSSPGGGGEKLFF.

At least ten counts were recorded for this clonotype. This chain joins TRBV6-6 and TRBJ1-6; 7 positions match TRBD1. This CDR3 is 15 amino acids long. Germline CDR1 is MNHNY and CDR2 is SVGAGI (reference sequence). Trimming removed 6 bases from V and 4 bases from J; junction bases left unmatched: 6. CDR3 DNA sequence: TGTGCCAGCAGATCCGGGACAGCTTATAATTCACCCCTCCACTTT. It is translated as CASRSGTAYNSPLHF.

This clonotype was seen only a few times. The CDR3: CSAKRGAGNTEAFF. Written as DNA, the CDR3 is TGCAGTGCTAAGAGGGGGGCAGGGAACACTGAAGCTTTCTTT. The chain recombines TRBV20-1 with TRBJ1-1; a weak D match, TRBD1 (6 bases). V was cut by 4 bases and J by 1 base, with 13 bases left in between. This CDR3 contains 14 residues. Germline loops: CDR1 DFQATT, CDR2 SNEGSKA (reference sequence).

This clonotype has at least ten counts. The rearrangement joins TRBV18 to TRBJ1-1; 7 bases line up with TRBD1. Germline CDR1 KGHSH, CDR2 LQKENI. This CDR3 is built from 17 residues. V shed 2 bases and J 7 bases; nucleotides not matched to a gene: 16. The CDR3 sequence: CASSPRQGQPSEDEAFF. CDR3 coding DNA: TGTGCCAGCTCACCAAGGCAGGGACAGCCATCTGAGGATGAAGCTTTCTTT.

This clonotype was found many times. This rearrangement joins TRBV6-6 to TRBJ2-5; D uncertain. V was pared by 5 bases and J by 6 bases, with 10 bases between. The CDR3 is 12 amino acids. Per germline, CDR1 MNHNY and CDR2 SVGAGI (reference sequence). In DNA form, the CDR3 reads TGTGCCAGCAGTACCTTAGGACAGACCCAGTACTTC. Translated: CASSTLGQTQYF.

In its sample, this clonotype ranks as medium-sized (0.01 to 0.1%). The CDR3 region is CASSIFGANTGELFF. In nucleotides, the CDR3 is TGTGCCAGCTCTATTTTCGGAGCGAACACCGGGGAGCTGTTTTTT. The chain employs TRBV18 and TRBJ2-2; D uncertain. The CDR3 runs 15 residues. With 6 bases removed from V and 0 bases from J, the gap between germline ends came to 11 bases. The germline V gene encodes CDR1 KGHSH and CDR2 LQKENI.

A note on this clonotype: A much larger clone differs by one base, so this may be a read error. The rearrangement joins TRBV27 to TRBJ2-7; TRBD1 aligns across 7 bases. The J segment lost 6 bases and the V segment lost 5 bases, leaving 16 bases of the junction unmatched. Germline V lookup: CDR1 MNHEY, CDR2 SMNVEV (reference sequence). The CDR3 covers 16 residues. CDR3 loop: CASSERAGTEGFEQYF. CDR3 sequence (DNA): TGTGCCAGCAGTGAAAGGGCCGGGACAGAAGGCTTCGAGCAGTACTTC.

This clonotype has more than one count but fewer than ten. One end of the junction fails to match germline, which may point to a read error. The chain has TRBV12-3 or TRBV12-4 and TRBJ1-1, with no clear D. The CDR3 has 14 residues. CDR3 loop: CASSEQIMNTEAFF. The CDR3 DNA follows: TGTGCCAGCAGTGAACAGATAATGAACACTGAGGCTTTCTTT.

The chain combines TRBV19 with TRBJ2-5, with 9 bases lining up with TRBD1. CDR1 LNHDA and CDR2 SQIVND come from the germline V gene (reference sequence). Unmatched junction bases numbered 5, after V lost 4 bases and J lost 5 bases. The CDR3 loop spans 14 amino acids. The CDR3 loop reads CASSTRTGEETQYF. CDR3 DNA: TGTGCCAGTAGTACCCGGACAGGGGAGGAGACCCAGTACTTC.

V is TRBV5-5 and J is TRBJ1-1; 7 positions match TRBD1. The germline CDR1 and CDR2 sequences are SGHKS and YYEKEE (reference sequence). Trimming cost V 1 base and J 13 bases; bases outside gene matches: 10. The CDR3 is made up of 13 amino acids. The CDR3 region is CASSLSNDRVGFF. The CDR3 nucleotides read TGTGCCAGCAGCTTGAGCAACGACAGGGTTGGTTTCTTT.

This clonotype was picked up many times. In nucleotides, the CDR3 is TGTGCCACCAGCAGAGGAGGGCAGGGGACTCGGCAGCCCCAGCATTTT. Amino acid sequence: CATSRGGQGTRQPQHF. This chain connects TRBV15 to TRBJ1-5; D possibly corresponds to TRBD1 (6 bases). Trimming removed 1 base from V and 7 bases from J, with 17 bases in between. The CDR3 loop spans 16 amino acids. From germline, CDR1 is LNHNV and CDR2 YYDKDF (reference sequence).

In the case of this clonotype: An end of the junction does not agree with germline; a read error may underlie this. The chain employs TRBV6-2 or TRBV6-3 and TRBJ1-5, with D perhaps TRBD1 (6 bases). This CDR3 has 15 amino acids. Germline CDR1 and CDR2: MNHEY and SVGEGT. This CDR3 reads CATRFRGQGNQHQHF. CDR3 sequence (DNA): TGTGCCACACGGTTCCGGGGGCAGGGCAATCAGCACCAGCATTTT.